This T cell receptor (beta chain) appears in the sequencing data of a study of T cell changes during pregnancy in multiple sclerosis. The length of the CDR3 is 15 residues. Germline CDR1 LGHNA, CDR2 YSLEER. Trimming took 4 bases from V and 5 from J; bases not matched to a gene: 8. Some clones are missing from TCRdb's copy, which holds only in-frame ones; the method was immunoSEQ multiplex PCR. Altogether about 44,000 clones are present, roughly 96% being singletons, with the ten largest covering over 0.8%. The sample here was peripheral blood, taken in the second trimester of pregnancy. The source is a female donor with multiple sclerosis, enrolled in a pregnancy study. The chain is built from TRBV4-3 and TRBJ2-3; the match to TRBD2 covers 8 bases. Here the CDR3 DNA reads TGCGCCAGCAGCCCGGCGGGGGGCCGAGGAGATACGCAGTATTTT. This codes for CASSPAGGRGDTQYF.